What follows are 9 T cell receptor beta chains derived from one specimen sequenced in a study of blood T cell repertoires in COVID-19. Only in-frame clones appear in the TCRdb table, and some are missing; sequencing was by immunoSEQ multiplex PCR. The table records hundreds of thousands of clones, approximately 86% of them present only once. Input material: peripheral blood. The receptors come from a man aged 65 to 85 with acute or convalescent COVID-19.

The chain uses TRBV10-1 and TRBJ2-1, with 10 positions matching TRBD2. The ends lost 4 bases at V and 11 bases at J; junction bases unmatched: 11. CDR3 length: 15 amino acids. Germline CDR1 WNHNN, CDR2 SYGVQD (reference sequence). The CDR3 sequence: CASSGTGTSEEKQFF. The CDR3 nucleotides are TGCGCCAGCAGTGGAACCGGGACTAGCGAGGAAAAGCAGTTCTTC.

This chain uses TRBV5-1 with TRBJ1-5; D is unclear. V was clipped by 7 bases and J by 3 bases, with 11 bases between them. Germline CDR1 and CDR2: SGHRS and YFSETQ. This CDR3 region has 13 residues. The CDR3 protein is CASAIGVNQPQHF. The CDR3 nucleotides read TGCGCCAGCGCCATCGGTGTCAATCAGCCCCAGCATTTT.

The J gene is TRBJ2-1, the V gene TRBV3-1 (or the pseudogene TRBV3-2); 7 positions agree with TRBD1. This CDR3 contains 17 residues. V lost 0 bases, J lost 5 bases, and 10 bases stayed unmatched. The V gene's germline CDR1 is LGHDT and CDR2 YNNKEL (reference sequence). The CDR3 here is CASSQDPGTVVDNEQFF. DNA for the CDR3: TGTGCCAGCAGCCAAGATCCCGGGACAGTAGTAGACAATGAGCAGTTCTTC.

This clone was observed a single time. J is TRBJ2-1 and V is TRBV18, with 7 nucleotides matching TRBD2. The CDR3 length is 14 residues. The trim removed 3 bases at V and 7 bases at J, leaving 6 bases unmatched. Germline V gene data show CDR1 as KGHSH and CDR2 as LQKENI. The DNA for the CDR3 is TGTGCCAGCTCACCCGCGGGAGCGGGAAATGAGCAGTTCTTC. As protein: CASSPAGAGNEQFF.

The chain is built from TRBV5-1 and TRBJ2-2, with a weak D call TRBD1 (6 bases). The germline V and J ends were trimmed by 1 base and 7 bases, with 11 bases remaining between them. The germline V gene encodes CDR1 SGHRS and CDR2 YFSETQ. This CDR3 comprises 14 residues. CDR3 coding DNA: TGCGCCAGCAGCTTGTGGGGGCAGGACGGGGAGCTGTTTTTT. Protein: CASSLWGQDGELFF.

The J gene is TRBJ1-4, the V gene TRBV11-2; 7 nucleotides line up with TRBD1. Germline V gene data show CDR1 as SGHAT and CDR2 as FQNNGV. The CDR3 contains 17 residues. V trimming: 5 bases; J trimming: 2 bases; junction bases outside the gene matches: 11. The CDR3 reads CASSHRAGGSTNEKLFF. The CDR3 nucleotides are TGTGCCAGCAGCCACAGGGCAGGGGGTTCGACTAATGAAAAACTGTTTTTT.

This chain links TRBV7-2 with TRBJ2-1, with TRBD2 matching over 8 bases. Per the germline V gene, CDR1 is SGHTA and CDR2 is FQGNSA. V lost 5 bases, J lost 8 bases, and 8 bases stayed unmatched. The CDR3 covers 14 residues. The chain's CDR3 is CASSVAREAHEQFF. The DNA for the CDR3 is TGTGCCAGCAGCGTCGCGCGGGAGGCTCATGAGCAGTTCTTC.

J is TRBJ1-1 and V is TRBV18, with 9 bases identical to TRBD1. CDR1 KGHSH and CDR2 LQKENI come from the germline V gene. V was clipped by 3 bases and J by 0 bases; unmatched bases: 5. The CDR3 loop spans 16 amino acids. CDR3 region: CASSPPTGGLNTEAFF. The CDR3 nucleotides are TGTGCCAGCTCACCCCCGACAGGGGGGCTGAACACTGAAGCTTTCTTT.

This clone has only one observation. The chain recombines TRBV9 with TRBJ2-5; maybe TRBD2 (5 bases). Trimming pared 4 bases from V and 0 bases from J, leaving 10 bases between. The germline V gene has CDR1 SGDLS and CDR2 YYNGEE. The CDR3 is made up of 14 amino acids. The CDR3 DNA sequence: TGTGCCAGCAGCCGGGATCAGTACCAAGAGACCCAGTACTTC. It codes for CASSRDQYQETQYF. The whole variable domain, filled in from reference TRBV9 and TRBJ2-5, reads DSGVTQTPKHLITATGQRVTLRCSPRSGDLSVYWYQQSLDQGLQFLIQYYNGEERAKGNILERFSAQQFPDLHSELNLSSLELGDSALYFCASSRDQYQETQYFGPGTRLLVL.